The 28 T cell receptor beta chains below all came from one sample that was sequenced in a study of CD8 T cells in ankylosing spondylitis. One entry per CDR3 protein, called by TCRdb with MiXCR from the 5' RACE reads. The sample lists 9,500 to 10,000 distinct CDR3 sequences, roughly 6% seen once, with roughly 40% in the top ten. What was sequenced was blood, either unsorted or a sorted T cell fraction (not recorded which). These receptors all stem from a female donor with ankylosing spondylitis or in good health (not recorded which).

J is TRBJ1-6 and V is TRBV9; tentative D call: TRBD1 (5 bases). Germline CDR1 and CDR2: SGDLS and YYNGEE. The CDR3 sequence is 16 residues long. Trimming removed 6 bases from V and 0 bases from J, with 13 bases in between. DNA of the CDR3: TGTGCCAGCAACCCGACAGACAGCTCCTATAATTCACCCCTCCACTTT. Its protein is CASNPTDSSYNSPLHF.

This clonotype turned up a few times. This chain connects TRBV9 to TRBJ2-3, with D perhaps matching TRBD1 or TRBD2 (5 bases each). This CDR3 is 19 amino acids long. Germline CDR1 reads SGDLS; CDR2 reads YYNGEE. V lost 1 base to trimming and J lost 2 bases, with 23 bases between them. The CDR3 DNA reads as TGTGCCAGCAGCGTACCCGACGGACTGGACACACCCTACACAGATACGCAGTATTTT. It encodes CASSVPDGLDTPYTDTQYF.

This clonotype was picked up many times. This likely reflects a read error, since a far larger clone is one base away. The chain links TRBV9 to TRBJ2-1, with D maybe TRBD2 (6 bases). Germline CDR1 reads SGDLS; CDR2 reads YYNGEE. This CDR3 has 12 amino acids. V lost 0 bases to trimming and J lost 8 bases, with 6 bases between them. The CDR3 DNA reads TGTGCCAGCAGCGTAGGGGGGGATGAGCAGTTCTTC. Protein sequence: CASSVGGDEQFF. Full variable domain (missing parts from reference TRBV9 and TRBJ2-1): DSGVTQTPKHLITATGQRVTLRCSPRSGDLSVYWYQQSLDQGLQFLIQYYNGEERAKGNILERFSAQQFPDLHSELNLSSLELGDSALYFCASSVGGDEQFFGPGTRLTVL.

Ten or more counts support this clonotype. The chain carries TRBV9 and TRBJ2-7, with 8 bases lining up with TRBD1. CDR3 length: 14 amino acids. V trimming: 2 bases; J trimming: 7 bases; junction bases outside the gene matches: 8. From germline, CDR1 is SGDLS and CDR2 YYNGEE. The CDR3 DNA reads TGTGCCAGCAGCGTTACAGGGGGTGAGTCTGAGCAGTACTTC. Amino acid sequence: CASSVTGGESEQYF.

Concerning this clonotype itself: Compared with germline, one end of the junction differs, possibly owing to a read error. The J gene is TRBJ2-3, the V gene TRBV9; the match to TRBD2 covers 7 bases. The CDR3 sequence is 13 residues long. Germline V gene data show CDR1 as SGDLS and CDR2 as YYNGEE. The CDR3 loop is CARSGTNTDTQYF. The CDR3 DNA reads TGTGCCCGCAGCGGGACTAACACAGATACGCAGTATTTT.

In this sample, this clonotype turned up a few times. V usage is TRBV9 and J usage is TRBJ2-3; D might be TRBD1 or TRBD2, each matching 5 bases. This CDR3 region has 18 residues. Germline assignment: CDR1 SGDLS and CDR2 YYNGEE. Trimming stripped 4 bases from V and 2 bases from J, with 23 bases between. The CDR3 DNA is TGTGCCAGCAGCCGAGGCCCGGGACGCTTGGATGTCACAGATACGCAGTATTTT. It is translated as CASSRGPGRLDVTDTQYF.

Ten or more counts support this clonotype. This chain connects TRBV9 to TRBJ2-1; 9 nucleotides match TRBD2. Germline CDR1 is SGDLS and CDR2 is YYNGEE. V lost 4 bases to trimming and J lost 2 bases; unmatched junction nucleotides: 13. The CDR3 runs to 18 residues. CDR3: CASSTHPIAGEAYNEQFF. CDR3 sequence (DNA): TGTGCCAGCAGCACCCATCCCATAGCGGGAGAGGCCTACAATGAGCAGTTCTTC.

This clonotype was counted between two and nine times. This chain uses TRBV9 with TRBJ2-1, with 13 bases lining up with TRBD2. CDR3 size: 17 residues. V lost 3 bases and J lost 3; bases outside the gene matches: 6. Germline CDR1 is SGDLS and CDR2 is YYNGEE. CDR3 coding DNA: TGTGCCAGCAGCGGATTCGGGACTAGCGGGGTCTACAATGAGCAGTTCTTC. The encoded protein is CASSGFGTSGVYNEQFF.

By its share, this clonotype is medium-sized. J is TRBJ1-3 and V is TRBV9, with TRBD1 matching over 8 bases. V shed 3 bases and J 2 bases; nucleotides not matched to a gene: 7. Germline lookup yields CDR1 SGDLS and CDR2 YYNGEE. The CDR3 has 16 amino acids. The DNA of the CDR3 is TGTGCCAGCAGCGCCTTGGGACAGGAGCCTGGAAACACCATATATTTT. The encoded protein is CASSALGQEPGNTIYF.

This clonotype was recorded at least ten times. CDR3 sequence: CASSVAAGYEQYF. CDR3 sequence (DNA): TGTGCCAGCAGCGTAGCGGCGGGCTACGAGCAGTACTTC. The rearrangement links TRBV9 to TRBJ2-7, with TRBD2 as a possible D gene (5 bases). V was shortened by 0 bases and J by 3 bases, with 7 bases between the two germline ends. Looked up from germline, CDR1 is SGDLS and CDR2 is YYNGEE. The CDR3 has 13 amino acids. Looking up the rest from reference TRBV9 and TRBJ2-7 gives the full variable domain: DSGVTQTPKHLITATGQRVTLRCSPRSGDLSVYWYQQSLDQGLQFLIQYYNGEERAKGNILERFSAQQFPDLHSELNLSSLELGDSALYFCASSVAAGYEQYFGPGTRLTVT.

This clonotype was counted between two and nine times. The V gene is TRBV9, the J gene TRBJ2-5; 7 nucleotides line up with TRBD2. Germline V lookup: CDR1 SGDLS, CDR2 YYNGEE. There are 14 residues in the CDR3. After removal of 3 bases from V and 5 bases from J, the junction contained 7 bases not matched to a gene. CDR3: CASSAGSGGETQYF. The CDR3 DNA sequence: TGTGCCAGCAGCGCCGGGTCCGGGGGGGAGACCCAGTACTTC.

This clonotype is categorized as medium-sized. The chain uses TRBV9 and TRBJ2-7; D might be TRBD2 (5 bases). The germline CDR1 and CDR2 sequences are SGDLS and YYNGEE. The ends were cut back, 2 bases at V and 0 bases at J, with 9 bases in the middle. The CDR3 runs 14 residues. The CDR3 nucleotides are TGTGCCAGCAGCGTGGGCGGGTTCTCCTACGAGCAGTACTTC. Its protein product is CASSVGGFSYEQYF.

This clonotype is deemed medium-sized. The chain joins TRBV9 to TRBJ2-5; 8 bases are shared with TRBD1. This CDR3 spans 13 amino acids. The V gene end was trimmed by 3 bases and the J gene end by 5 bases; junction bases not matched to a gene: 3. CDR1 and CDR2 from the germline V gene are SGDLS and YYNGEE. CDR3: CASSGDRWETQYF. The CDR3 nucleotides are TGTGCCAGCAGCGGGGACAGGTGGGAGACCCAGTACTTC.

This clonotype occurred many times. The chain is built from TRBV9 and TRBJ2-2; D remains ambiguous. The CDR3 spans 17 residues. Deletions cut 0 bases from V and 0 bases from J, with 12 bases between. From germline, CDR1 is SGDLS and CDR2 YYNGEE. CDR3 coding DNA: TGTGCCAGCAGCGTAGGTTCTCAGGAGACGAACACCGGGGAGCTGTTTTTT. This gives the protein CASSVGSQETNTGELFF. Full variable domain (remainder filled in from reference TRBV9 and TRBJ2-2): DSGVTQTPKHLITATGQRVTLRCSPRSGDLSVYWYQQSLDQGLQFLIQYYNGEERAKGNILERFSAQQFPDLHSELNLSSLELGDSALYFCASSVGSQETNTGELFFGEGSRLTVL.

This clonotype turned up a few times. CDR3 region: CASTPRGLIYTEAFF. CDR3 nucleotide sequence: TGTGCCAGCACCCCCAGGGGCTTGATATACACTGAAGCTTTCTTT. The rearrangement links TRBV6-4 to TRBJ1-1; TRBD1 is a possible D gene (6 bases). The CDR3 sequence is 15 residues long. V lost 7 bases and J 3 bases, leaving 18 bases between the germline ends. CDR1 MRHNA and CDR2 SNTAGT come from the germline V gene.

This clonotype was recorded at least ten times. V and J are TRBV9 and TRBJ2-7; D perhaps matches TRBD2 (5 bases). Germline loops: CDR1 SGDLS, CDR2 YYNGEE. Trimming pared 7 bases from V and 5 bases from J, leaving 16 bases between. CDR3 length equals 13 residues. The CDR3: CASSIFEGDEQYF. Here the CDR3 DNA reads TGTGCCAGCTCCATTTTCGAGGGCGACGAGCAGTACTTC.

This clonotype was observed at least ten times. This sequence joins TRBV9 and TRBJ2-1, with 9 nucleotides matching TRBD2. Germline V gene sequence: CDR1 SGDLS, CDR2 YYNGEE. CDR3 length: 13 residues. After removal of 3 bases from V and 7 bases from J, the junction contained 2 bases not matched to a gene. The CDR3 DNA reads TGTGCCAGCAGCGAGACTAGCGGAAATGAGCAGTTCTTC. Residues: CASSETSGNEQFF.

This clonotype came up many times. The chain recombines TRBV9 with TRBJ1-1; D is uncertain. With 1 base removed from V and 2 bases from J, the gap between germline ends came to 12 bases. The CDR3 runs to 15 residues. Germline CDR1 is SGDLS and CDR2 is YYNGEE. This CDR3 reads CASSVFPDSNTEAFF. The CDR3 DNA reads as TGTGCCAGCAGCGTATTTCCAGATTCAAACACTGAAGCTTTCTTT.

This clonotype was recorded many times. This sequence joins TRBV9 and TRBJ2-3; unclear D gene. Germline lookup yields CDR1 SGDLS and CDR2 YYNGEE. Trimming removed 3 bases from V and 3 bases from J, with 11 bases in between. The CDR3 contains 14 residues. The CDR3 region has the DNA TGTGCCAGCAGCGGGGCAAGACAAACAGATACGCAGTATTTT. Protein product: CASSGARQTDTQYF.

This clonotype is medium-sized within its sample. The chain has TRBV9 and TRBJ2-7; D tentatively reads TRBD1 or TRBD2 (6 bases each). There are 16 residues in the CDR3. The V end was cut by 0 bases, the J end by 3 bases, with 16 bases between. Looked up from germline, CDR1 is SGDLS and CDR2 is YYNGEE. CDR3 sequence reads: CASSVGRGGSDYEQYF. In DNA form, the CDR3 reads TGTGCCAGCAGCGTAGGCAGAGGGGGGTCGGACTACGAGCAGTACTTC.

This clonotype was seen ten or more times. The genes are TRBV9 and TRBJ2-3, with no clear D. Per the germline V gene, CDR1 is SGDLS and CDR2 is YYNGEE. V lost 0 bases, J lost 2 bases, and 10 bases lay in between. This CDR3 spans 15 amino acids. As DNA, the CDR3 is TGTGCCAGCAGCGTAGTGGGTAGGGCCACAGATACGCAGTATTTT. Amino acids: CASSVVGRATDTQYF.

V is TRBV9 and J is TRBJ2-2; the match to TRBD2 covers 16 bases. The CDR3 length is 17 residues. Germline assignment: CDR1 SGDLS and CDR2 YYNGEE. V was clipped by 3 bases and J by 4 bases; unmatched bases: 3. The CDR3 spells CASSAGLAGGPTGELFF. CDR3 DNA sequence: TGTGCCAGCAGCGCGGGACTAGCGGGGGGGCCCACCGGGGAGCTGTTTTTT.

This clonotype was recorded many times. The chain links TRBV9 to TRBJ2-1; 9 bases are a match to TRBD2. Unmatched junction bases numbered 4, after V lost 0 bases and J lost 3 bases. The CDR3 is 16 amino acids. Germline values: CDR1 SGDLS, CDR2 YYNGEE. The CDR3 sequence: CASSVGLAGSYNEQFF. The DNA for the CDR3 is TGTGCCAGCAGCGTAGGGCTAGCGGGAAGCTACAATGAGCAGTTCTTC.

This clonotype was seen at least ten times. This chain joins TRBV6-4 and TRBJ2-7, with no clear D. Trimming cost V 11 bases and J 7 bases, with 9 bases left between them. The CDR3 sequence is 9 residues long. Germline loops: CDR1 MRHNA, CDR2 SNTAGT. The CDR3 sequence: CAGFREQYF. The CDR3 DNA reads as TGTGCCGGATTCCGGGAGCAGTACTTC.

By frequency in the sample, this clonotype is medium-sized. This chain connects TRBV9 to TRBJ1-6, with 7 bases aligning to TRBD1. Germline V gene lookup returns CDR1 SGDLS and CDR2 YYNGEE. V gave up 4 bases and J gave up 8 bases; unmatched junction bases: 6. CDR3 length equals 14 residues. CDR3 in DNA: TGTGCCAGCAGCCGCGGACAGGCGGATTCACCCCTCCACTTT. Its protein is CASSRGQADSPLHF.

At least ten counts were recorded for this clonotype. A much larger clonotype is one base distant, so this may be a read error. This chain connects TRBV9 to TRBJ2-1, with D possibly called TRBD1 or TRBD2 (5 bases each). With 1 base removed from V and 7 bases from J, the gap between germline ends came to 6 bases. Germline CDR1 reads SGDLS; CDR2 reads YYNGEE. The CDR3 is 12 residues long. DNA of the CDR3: TGTGCCAGCAGCGTATGGGGGAATGAGCAGTTCTTC. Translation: CASSVWGNEQFF.

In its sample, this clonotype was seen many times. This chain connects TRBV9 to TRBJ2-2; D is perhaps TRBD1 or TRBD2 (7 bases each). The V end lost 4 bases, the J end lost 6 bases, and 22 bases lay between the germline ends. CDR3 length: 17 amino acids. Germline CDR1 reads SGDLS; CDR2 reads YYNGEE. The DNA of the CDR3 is TGTGCCAGCAGCCCCCGGGGAGGGGGCGCGTTAGCCGGGGAGCTGTTTTTT. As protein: CASSPRGGGALAGELFF. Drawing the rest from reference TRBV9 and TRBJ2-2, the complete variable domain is DSGVTQTPKHLITATGQRVTLRCSPRSGDLSVYWYQQSLDQGLQFLIQYYNGEERAKGNILERFSAQQFPDLHSELNLSSLELGDSALYFCASSPRGGGALAGELFFGEGSRLTVL.

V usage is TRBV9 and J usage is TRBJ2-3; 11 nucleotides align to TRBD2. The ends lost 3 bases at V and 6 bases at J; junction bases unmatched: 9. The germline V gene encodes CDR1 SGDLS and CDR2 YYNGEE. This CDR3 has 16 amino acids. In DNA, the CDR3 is TGTGCCAGCAGCGAACTAGCGGGAGTTGGTCGGGATACGCAGTATTTT. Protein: CASSELAGVGRDTQYF.